The 18 T cell receptor beta chains below all came from one sample that was sequenced in a study of blood T cell repertoires in COVID-19. Clones were sequenced by immunoSEQ multiplex PCR, and TCRdb holds only the in-frame ones, with some missing. The table includes roughly 80,000 clones, roughly four fifths detected once. Sequenced: peripheral blood. The receptors shown here come from a man aged 50 to 60 with acute or convalescent COVID-19.

This chain connects TRBV4-2 to TRBJ1-3; no clear D gene. Germline loops: CDR1 LGHNA, CDR2 YNFKEQ. The CDR3 contains 14 residues. Trimming took off 1 base at V and 6 bases at J, with 10 bases between the two ends. The DNA for the CDR3 is TGTGCCAGCAGCCAAGCGTCCTCTTTAAACACCATATATTTT. Translating it yields CASSQASSLNTIYF.

The V gene is TRBV6-2 or TRBV6-3, the J gene TRBJ1-5, with a tentative D call TRBD1 (5 bases). The V and J ends lost 5 bases and 3 bases respectively, with 8 bases between them. The CDR3 sequence is 13 residues long. Germline V gives CDR1 MNHEY, CDR2 SVGEGT. DNA of the CDR3: TGTGCCAGCAGTGATGGGGCCAATCAGCCCCAGCATTTT. Its translation is CASSDGANQPQHF.

The chain links TRBV5-8 to TRBJ2-3; 13 bases agree with TRBD2. Germline CDR1 and CDR2: SGHTS and YDEGEE. The V and J ends lost 0 bases and 3 bases, in that order; junction bases with no gene match: 4. This CDR3 has 17 amino acids. CDR3 in DNA: TGTGCCAGCAGCTTGGGACTAGCGGGAGGTTGGACAGATACGCAGTATTTT. Translated: CASSLGLAGGWTDTQYF.

The chain uses TRBV5-6 and TRBJ2-2, with TRBD1 matching 10 bases. This CDR3 is 15 amino acids long. Germline-derived CDR1 and CDR2 are SGHDT and YYEEEE. V lost 3 bases to trimming and J lost 7 bases; unmatched junction nucleotides: 6. CDR3 nucleotide sequence: TGTGCCAGCAGCTCCGACAGGGGGCGAGGCGGGGAGCTGTTTTTT. It translates to CASSSDRGRGGELFF.

This chain links TRBV18 with TRBJ1-1, with 9 bases matching TRBD1. CDR3 length: 15 residues. V was pared by 3 bases and J by 5 bases, with 7 bases of the junction left unmatched. The germline gives CDR1 KGHSH, CDR2 LQKENI. The CDR3 nucleotides are TGTGCCAGCTCACCGAAACAGGGGGCAGGAACTGAAGCTTTCTTT. It encodes CASSPKQGAGTEAFF.

The chain recombines TRBV19 with TRBJ2-3; TRBD2 matches 12 bases. Germline CDR1 reads LNHDA; CDR2 reads SQIVND (reference sequence). Trimming took 4 bases from V and 4 from J; bases not matched to a gene: 6. This CDR3 spans 16 amino acids. In DNA form, the CDR3 reads TGTGCCAGTAGTAATGCGGGACTAGCGGGTTCAGATACGCAGTATTTT. This encodes CASSNAGLAGSDTQYF.

The chain recombines TRBV5-6 with TRBJ1-4, with D perhaps matching TRBD1 (5 bases). Per the germline V gene, CDR1 is SGHDT and CDR2 is YYEEEE. The CDR3 covers 14 residues. Deletions cut 0 bases from V and 7 bases from J, with 10 bases between. This CDR3 is CASSLGVQGEKLFF. CDR3 DNA: TGTGCCAGCAGCTTGGGAGTTCAGGGTGAAAAACTGTTTTTT.

This rearrangement joins TRBV6-6 to TRBJ1-5; 7 positions match TRBD1. Germline loops: CDR1 MNHNY, CDR2 SVGAGI (reference sequence). Trimming removed 5 bases from V and 11 bases from J; junction bases left unmatched: 12. This CDR3 has 14 amino acids. Here the CDR3 DNA reads TGTGCCAGCAGTACCAGACAGGGTTTATCGGCCCAGCATTTT. Its translation is CASSTRQGLSAQHF.

The chain joins TRBV5-1 to TRBJ2-7; the match to TRBD1 covers 9 bases. The CDR3 has 13 amino acids. The germline CDR1 and CDR2 sequences are SGHRS and YFSETQ. V was clipped by 3 bases and J by 7 bases; unmatched bases: 5. CDR3 in amino acids: CASSSRTGVEQYF. CDR3 DNA: TGCGCCAGCAGCTCAAGGACAGGGGTAGAGCAGTACTTC.

The gene calls are TRBV14 and TRBJ1-2; 7 nucleotides line up with TRBD1. Germline CDR1 and CDR2: SGHDN and FVKESK. This CDR3 is built from 15 residues. Trimming at V came to 2 bases and at J to 5 bases, leaving 8 bases not matched to a gene. The CDR3 sequence is CASSQKGAPGYGYTF. The DNA for the CDR3 is TGTGCCAGCAGCCAAAAGGGGGCGCCGGGGTATGGCTACACCTTC.

The J gene is TRBJ1-2, the V gene TRBV5-1; 10 bases line up with TRBD1. The V segment lost 4 bases and the J segment 7 bases; nucleotides outside the gene matches: 7. Germline V gene sequence: CDR1 SGHRS, CDR2 YFSETQ. The CDR3 runs to 14 residues. In DNA, the CDR3 is TGCGCCAGCAGCCCAGGACAGGGGGAGGGTGGCTACACCTTC. Translating it yields CASSPGQGEGGYTF.

The chain's CDR3 is CASSFGQGAITEAFF. In DNA form, the CDR3 reads TGCGCCAGCAGCTTCGGACAGGGGGCGATCACTGAAGCTTTCTTT. The chain carries TRBV5-1 and TRBJ1-1, with TRBD1 identical over 11 bases. CDR1 is SGHRS and CDR2 is YFSETQ in the germline V gene. V dropped 2 bases and J dropped 4; count of bases not matched to a gene: 4. This CDR3 has 15 amino acids.

The chain recombines TRBV7-9 with TRBJ2-7; D unresolved. V lost 5 bases and J lost 2, with 7 bases in between. From germline, CDR1 is SEHNR and CDR2 FQNEAQ (reference sequence). This CDR3 comprises 12 residues. The CDR3 spells CASSAPAYEQYF. Written as DNA, the CDR3 is TGTGCCAGCAGCGCCCCGGCCTACGAGCAGTACTTC.

This clone was observed once. The chain recombines TRBV24-1 with TRBJ2-2; 11 positions match TRBD1. The CDR3 length is 15 residues. In germline, CDR1 is KGHDR, CDR2 SFDVKD. Trimming removed 3 bases from V and 4 bases from J; junction bases left unmatched: 0. DNA for the CDR3: TGTGCCACCAGTGATGGGACAGGGGGCACCGGGGAGCTGTTTTTT. It specifies CATSDGTGGTGELFF.

This chain links TRBV5-1 with TRBJ2-5; D unclear. Germline CDR1 is SGHRS and CDR2 is YFSETQ. The CDR3 covers 15 residues. Trimming stripped 3 bases from V and 3 bases from J, with 15 bases between. CDR3 coding DNA: TGCGCCAGCAGCTCCCTCGGTCTAGTGGAAGAGACCCAGTACTTC. The encoded protein is CASSSLGLVEETQYF.

The chain joins TRBV14 to TRBJ2-1; possibly TRBD1 for D (5 bases). This CDR3 region has 16 residues. Germline CDR1 SGHDN, CDR2 FVKESK. Trimming pared 0 bases from V and 4 bases from J, leaving 13 bases between. The CDR3 sequence: CASSQEPGPPYNEQFF. The CDR3 bases are TGTGCCAGCAGCCAAGAGCCAGGGCCCCCGTACAATGAGCAGTTCTTC.

J is TRBJ2-7 and V is TRBV11-1; the D gene is possibly TRBD2 (7 bases). Trimming took 4 bases from V and 3 from J, leaving 16 bases between them. The CDR3 runs to 15 residues. In germline, CDR1 is SGHAT, CDR2 FQDESV (reference sequence). CDR3 in amino acids: CASSSVAGEGYEQYF. The DNA for the CDR3 is TGTGCCAGCAGCTCCGTCGCAGGGGAGGGCTACGAGCAGTACTTC. The full variable domain, in which reference TRBV11-1 and TRBJ2-7 provide the parts outside the CDR3, is EAEVAQSPRYKITEKSQAVAFWCDPISGHATLYWYRQILGQGPELLVQFQDESVVDDSQLPKDRFSAERLKGVDSTLKIQPAELGDSAMYLCASSSVAGEGYEQYFGPGTRLTVT.

This rearrangement joins TRBV27 to TRBJ2-2; D gene ambiguous. The germline gives CDR1 MNHEY, CDR2 SMNVEV (reference sequence). This CDR3 has 14 amino acids. Trimming removed 3 bases at V and 6 bases at J, with 11 bases between. CDR3 sequence (DNA): TGTGCCAGCAGTTTTAACAGTCAAGCCGGGGAGCTGTTTTTT. Its translation is CASSFNSQAGELFF.